This T cell receptor beta chain was profiled in a study of blood T cell repertoires in COVID-19. Trimming left V 3 bases short and J 0 bases short, with 9 bases between. The CDR3 runs 14 residues. Germline loops: CDR1 LGHDT, CDR2 YNNKEL (reference sequence). The authors' processing: For nucleated cells, counts were estimated from reference gene primer amplification. The assay was immunoSEQ multiplex PCR, and TCRdb's table has in-frame clones only and misses some. V, J and clone size are taken as reported in that table, and D and trimming were inferred from the DNA itself. The sample consists of 250,000 or so clones, more than 80% of them appearing once. This clone was seen a few times.

Specimen: peripheral blood. The source is a human donor in a cohort sampled during active COVID-19. This chain connects TRBV3-1 (or the pseudogene TRBV3-2) to TRBJ2-7; D not certain. CDR3 amino acids: CASSQATDSYEQYF. Written as DNA, the CDR3 is TGTGCCAGCAGCCAGGCGACTGACTCCTACGAGCAGTACTTC.